Reported below is one T cell receptor beta chain. The CDR3 spans 17 residues. Losses at the gene ends were 2 bases for V and 3 bases for J; bases not matched to a gene: 13. In germline, CDR1 is SGHRS, CDR2 YFSETQ. This sample stems from a study of blood T cell repertoires in COVID-19. Across the whole study: The study drew acute and convalescent COVID-19 samples from the United States, Italy and Spain. In each case, the material was cDNA or gDNA derived from T cells, B-cell-depleted T cells, or PBMCs.

Study processing details: By means of reference gene primer amplification, nucleated cell counts were estimated. The table came from immunoSEQ multiplex PCR; TCRdb's copy has only in-frame clones and leaves some out. V and J calls and clone size come straight from that table; D and trimming were deduced from the DNA. This sample carries some 69,000 clones, around 80% of them seen once, and the ten largest clones take more than 2%. Sequenced sample: peripheral blood. The TCR sequence derives from a man older than 75 with active or convalescent COVID-19. The rearrangement links TRBV5-1 to TRBJ2-7; 8 nucleotides match TRBD1. CDR3 nucleotides: TGCGCCAGCAGCTTTGACACAGGGGGAGACTATTTCTACGAGCAGTACTTC. This gives the protein CASSFDTGGDYFYEQYF.